This T cell receptor beta chain was recorded in a study of regulatory T cells in long-lasting Graves disease. Study-level background: The study counted Graves' disease as persistent given over 5 years of antithyroid drugs and positive TSH receptor antibodies. Study conclusions and caveats: Repertoires from persistent disease leaned toward TRBV28, TRBJ1-2 and TRBJ2-5.

This clonotype was recorded at least ten times. Antigen unknown. The CDR3 has 13 amino acids. Germline assignment: CDR1 SEHNR and CDR2 FQNEAQ (reference sequence). V shed 6 bases and J shed 3 bases, with 11 bases lying between them. To make TCR beta libraries, researchers used iRepertoire HTBI primers and Arm-PCR of CDR3 regions. TCRdb analysed the multiplex PCR reads with MiXCR anew, one entry per CDR3 protein. The sample holds almost 350,000 distinct CDR3 sequences, roughly a fifth seen once. Stated time point: persistent/refractory GD, antithyroid drugs over 5 years with positive TRAb. After RNA was extracted from PBMCs, the TCR library was made from it.

This specimen consisted of peripheral blood mononuclear cells (PBMCs), obtained when the disease was refractory, from a patient treated with antithyroid drugs. The receptor's source is a female donor with Graves disease. V usage is TRBV7-9 and J usage is TRBJ2-5; no reliable D call. Here the CDR3 reads CASSSQAKETQYF. The CDR3, as DNA: TGTGCCAGCAGTTCCCAAGCCAAAGAGACCCAGTACTTC.